Listed below are T cell receptor beta chains from one sample, sequenced in a study of graft-versus-host responses after intestinal transplantation. Method: immunoSEQ multiplex PCR; TCRdb's copy keeps in-frame clones and lacks some. The sample contains 70,000 to 95,000 clones, 90% of which appear only once. No antigen has been identified for these receptors. Sequenced here: unstimulated CD4+ T cells sorted from spleen or lymph node cells, sampled before intestinal transplant. Receptor source: a human donor who received an intestinal transplant. The CDR3 runs from the conserved cysteine through the conserved F or W. D genes are given only for firm matches. Where a row states a size, it is once, few, many or the class of an expanded clone; other rows omit it.

V gene	clone size	D gene	J gene	CDR3 protein	CDR3 DNA
TRBV19	.	TRBD1	TRBJ1-5	CASSIDQGTGSQPQHF	TGTGCCAGTAGTATAGATCAGGGGACAGGGAGTCAGCCCCAGCATTTT
TRBV18	.	.	TRBJ2-7	CASSPLTGATEQYF	TGTGCCAGCTCACCATTAACAGGTGCTACCGAGCAGTACTTC
TRBV29-1	.	TRBD1	TRBJ2-1	CSVRNRGYYNEQFF	TGCAGCGTACGGAACAGGGGATATTACAATGAGCAGTTCTTC
TRBV5-1	.	TRBD1	TRBJ2-2	CASSPGQGRDTGELFF	TGCGCCAGCAGCCCTGGACAGGGACGGGACACCGGGGAGCTGTTTTTT
TRBV2	.	TRBD1	TRBJ2-7	CASRGQPYEQYF	TGTGCCAGCAGGGGACAGCCCTACGAGCAGTACTTC
TRBV10-3	.	TRBD1	TRBJ1-1	CAIRTGIEAFF	TGTGCCATCAGGACAGGGATTGAAGCTTTCTTT
TRBV6-5	.	.	TRBJ2-1	CASSYSINGRGQFF	TGTGCCAGCAGTTACTCGATTAATGGCAGGGGGCAGTTCTTC
TRBV7-9	.	.	TRBJ1-1	CASSLGQPNTEAFF	TGTGCCAGCAGCCTAGGACAGCCGAACACTGAAGCTTTCTTT
TRBV10-1	.	.	TRBJ2-7	CASSRTGSSYEQYF	TGCGCCAGCAGCCGAACAGGGAGCTCCTACGAGCAGTACTTC
TRBV28	.	TRBD1	TRBJ1-5	CASSMTGGGNQPQHF	TGTGCCAGCAGTATGACAGGGGGTGGCAATCAGCCCCAGCATTTT
TRBV7-2	few	TRBD2	TRBJ2-7	CASSLGDLAGGAYEQYF	TGTGCCAGCAGCTTAGGGGATCTAGCGGGGGGGGCCTACGAGCAGTACTTC
TRBV13	.	.	TRBJ2-6	CASSSRVPNRSGANVLTF	TGTGCCAGCAGCTCCCGGGTGCCCAACCGCTCTGGGGCCAACGTCCTGACTTTC
TRBV5-1	.	.	TRBJ1-1	CASSLVGAGGPEAFF	TGCGCCAGCAGCTTGGTGGGGGCCGGGGGGCCTGAAGCTTTCTTT
TRBV19	.	.	TRBJ2-1	CAIGNTRGSYNEQFF	TGTGCCATAGGGAATACCAGGGGTTCCTACAATGAGCAGTTCTTC
TRBV4-1	.	.	TRBJ2-1	CASSQASGVGNEQFF	TGCGCCAGCAGCCAAGCGAGCGGTGTGGGAAATGAGCAGTTCTTC
TRBV7-9	.	.	TRBJ2-5	CASSLKEFLAWETQYF	TGTGCCAGCAGCTTAAAGGAGTTCCTAGCGTGGGAGACCCAGTACTTC
TRBV5-8	.	.	TRBJ1-2	CASSLAQGATGYTF	TGTGCCAGCAGCTTGGCTCAGGGTGCGACTGGCTACACCTTC
TRBV5-1	once	TRBD2	TRBJ2-5	CASTQQPSSGEETQYF	TGCGCCAGCACACAGCAACCCTCTAGCGGGGAAGAGACCCAGTACTTC
TRBV29-1	.	.	TRBJ1-5	CSVEGQGNQPQHF	TGCAGCGTTGAGGGGCAGGGGAATCAGCCCCAGCATTTT
TRBV7-8	.	.	TRBJ1-4	CASSLGVGGKLFF	TGTGCCAGCAGCTTAGGGGTAGGGGGAAAACTGTTTTTT
TRBV5-1	.	.	TRBJ2-2	CASSLIENTGELFF	TGCGCCAGCAGCTTGATAGAGAACACCGGGGAGCTGTTTTTT
TRBV25-1	.	TRBD2	TRBJ2-3	CASSGFTGTSGYTDTQYF	TGTGCCAGCAGTGGCTTTACCGGGACTAGCGGGTACACAGATACGCAGTATTTT
TRBV6-5	.	TRBD1	TRBJ1-2	CASSYDAPGQGAGYTF	TGTGCCAGCAGTTACGACGCCCCGGGACAGGGTGCTGGCTACACCTTC
TRBV6-1	.	.	TRBJ2-5	CASSEGGAGQETQYF	TGTGCCAGCAGTGAAGGGGGCGCCGGCCAAGAGACCCAGTACTTC
TRBV27	.	.	TRBJ1-1	CASSLRGLMNTEAFF	TGTGCCAGCAGTTTAAGGGGACTCATGAACACTGAAGCTTTCTTT
TRBV18	.	.	TRBJ1-1	CASSPVSGADTEAFF	TGTGCCAGCTCACCGGTTTCAGGGGCAGACACTGAAGCTTTCTTT
TRBV18	.	TRBD1	TRBJ1-1	CASSPRTGGEAFF	TGTGCCAGCTCACCCAGGACAGGGGGAGAAGCTTTCTTT
TRBV6-5	.	.	TRBJ2-7	CASSRREGHIYF	TGTGCCAGCAGTCGCCGGGAAGGCCACATCTACTTC
TRBV18	.	.	TRBJ1-5	CASSPAADSRNQPQHF	TGTGCCAGCTCACCGGCCGCCGACTCCCGCAATCAGCCCCAGCATTTT
TRBV29-1	.	TRBD1	TRBJ2-3	CSIQGDTDTQYF	TGCAGCATCCAGGGGGACACAGATACGCAGTATTTT
TRBV18	.	TRBD1	TRBJ2-7	CASSGRQGSTYEQYF	TGTGCCAGCTCGGGGCGACAGGGGTCCACCTACGAGCAGTACTTC
TRBV5-3	.	TRBD2	TRBJ2-3	CARSSWGTSGGAGTDTQYF	TGTGCCAGAAGCTCCTGGGGGACTAGCGGGGGGGCCGGCACAGATACGCAGTATTTT
TRBV18	.	TRBD2	TRBJ2-7	CASSPTSGGPGSYEQYF	TGTGCCAGCTCCCCGACTAGCGGGGGCCCTGGGTCCTACGAGCAGTACTTC
TRBV19	once	TRBD1	TRBJ1-2	CASSIALGQNYGYTF	TGTGCCAGTAGTATAGCCCTGGGACAGAACTATGGCTACACCTTC
TRBV2	.	TRBD2	TRBJ2-3	CASRKLAGVVDTQYF	TGTGCCAGCAGAAAACTAGCGGGGGTTGTAGATACGCAGTATTTT
TRBV10-1	few	TRBD2	TRBJ2-3	CASSESGRPSGGGDTQYF	TGCGCCAGCAGTGAGTCGGGTCGCCCTAGCGGGGGAGGAGATACGCAGTATTTT
TRBV4-2	.	TRBD2	TRBJ2-3	CASSQDRASGGPRVGTQYF	TGTGCCAGCAGCCAAGATCGCGCTAGCGGGGGGCCCCGGGTGGGTACGCAGTATTTT
TRBV7-2	.	.	TRBJ1-2	CASSLVRTDFYGYTF	TGTGCCAGCAGCTTAGTTCGGACAGACTTCTATGGCTACACCTTC
TRBV6-1	once	TRBD2	TRBJ2-3	CASSVLAGGLFSDTQYF	TGTGCCAGCAGTGTCCTAGCGGGGGGGCTTTTTTCAGATACGCAGTATTTT
TRBV7-8	.	.	TRBJ1-4	CASTPDSPQEKLFF	TGTGCCAGCACCCCGGACTCCCCGCAAGAAAAACTGTTTTTT
TRBV18	.	.	TRBJ1-1	CASSPDKNTEAFF	TGTGCCAGCTCCCCAGACAAGAACACTGAAGCTTTCTTT
TRBV5-1	.	.	TRBJ2-2	CASSLTDYTGELFF	TGCGCCAGCAGCCTCACTGACTACACCGGGGAGCTGTTTTTT
TRBV14	.	.	TRBJ2-5	CASIPGLRRLSQETQYF	TGTGCCAGCATTCCCGGACTTCGACGGTTATCACAAGAGACCCAGTACTTC
TRBV7-3	.	TRBD1	TRBJ1-2	CASSTSQGAPANYGYTF	TGTGCCAGCAGCACAAGCCAGGGGGCTCCAGCTAACTATGGCTACACCTTC